The clone carrying this T cell receptor (beta chain) was seen ten or more times. At one boundary the junction diverges from the germline segment, which might be a read error. The CDR3 length is 14 residues. The germline V gene encodes CDR1 SGHRS and CDR2 YFSETQ. The data belong to a study of T cells after posttransplantation cyclophosphamide. A marrow graft followed busulfan-fludarabine conditioning, with cyclophosphamide on days +3 and +4. TCRdb's copy holds only in-frame clones and misses some; the assay was immunoSEQ multiplex PCR. The sample shows about 15,000 clones, none of them appearing just once.

The chain couples TRBV5-1 to TRBJ2-7, with 12 bases fitting TRBD1. This sample comprised PBMCs, obtained approximately 1,200 days after allogeneic stem cell transplant with posttransplant cyclophosphamide. The receptor was derived from a female patient aged 40-50 years who received an allogeneic stem cell transplant from a related donor, was CMV-positive, and had no GVHD. Some T cells may be graft donor cells. CDR3 in amino acids: CASSLEGRDRGHDF. CDR3 nucleotides: TGCGCCAGCAGCTTGGAGGGTAGGGACAGGGGGCATGACTTC.